This record concerns one TCR beta chain sequence. The sample comes from a study of control samples from healthy donors and cancer patients. This table comes from immunoSEQ multiplex PCR, and its TCRdb copy is limited to in-frame clones, with some not included. The sample consists of some 76,000 clones, around 90% of them appearing once. This sequence was found in a woman aged 45-65 years with colorectal cancer. The sequencing sample was made of PBMCs.

CDR3: CASRLGPPYEQYV. The CDR3 coding sequence is TGTGCAAGTCGCTTAGGACCTCCCTACGAGCAGTACGTC. The chain is built from TRBV12-2 and TRBJ2-7. TRBV12-2 is described as a pseudogene. The length of the CDR3 is 13 residues.